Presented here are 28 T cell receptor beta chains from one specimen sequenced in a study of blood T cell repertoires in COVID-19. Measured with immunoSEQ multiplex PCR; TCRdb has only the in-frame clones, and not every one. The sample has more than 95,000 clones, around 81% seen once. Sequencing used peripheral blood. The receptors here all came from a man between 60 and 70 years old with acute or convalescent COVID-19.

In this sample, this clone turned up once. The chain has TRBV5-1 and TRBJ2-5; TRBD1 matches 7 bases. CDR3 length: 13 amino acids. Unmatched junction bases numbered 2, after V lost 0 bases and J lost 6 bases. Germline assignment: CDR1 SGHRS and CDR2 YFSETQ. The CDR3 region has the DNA TGCGCCAGCAGCTTGGAGGGGGCGAAGACCCAGTACTTC. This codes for CASSLEGAKTQYF. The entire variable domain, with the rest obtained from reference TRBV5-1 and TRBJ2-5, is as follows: KAGVTQTPRYLIKTRGQQVTLSCSPISGHRSVSWYQQTPGQGLQFLFEYFSETQRNKGNFPGRFSGRQFSNSRSEMNVSTLELGDSALYLCASSLEGAKTQYFGPGTRLLVL.

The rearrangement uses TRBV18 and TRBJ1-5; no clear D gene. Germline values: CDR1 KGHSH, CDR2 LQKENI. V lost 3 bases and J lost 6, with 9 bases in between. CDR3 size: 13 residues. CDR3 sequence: CASSPAVGQPQHF. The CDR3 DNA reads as TGTGCCAGCTCACCGGCGGTGGGTCAGCCCCAGCATTTT.

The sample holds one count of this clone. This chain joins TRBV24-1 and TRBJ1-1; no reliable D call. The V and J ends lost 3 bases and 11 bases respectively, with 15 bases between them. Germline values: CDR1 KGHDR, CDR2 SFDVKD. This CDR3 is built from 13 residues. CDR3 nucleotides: TGTGCCACCAGTGATGGGAACAGAGGGTCGGCTTTCTTT. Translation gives CATSDGNRGSAFF.

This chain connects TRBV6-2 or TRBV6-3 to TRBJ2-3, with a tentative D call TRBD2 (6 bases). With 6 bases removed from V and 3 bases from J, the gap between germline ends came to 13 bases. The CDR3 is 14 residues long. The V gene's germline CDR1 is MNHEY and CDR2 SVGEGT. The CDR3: CASSAGLLTDTQYF. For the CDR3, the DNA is TGTGCCAGCAGCGCGGGGCTTCTAACAGATACGCAGTATTTT.

The CDR3 DNA is TGCGCCAGCAGGGCGGGGGGGGCGGCAGATACGCAGTATTTT. Translated, it gives CASRAGGAADTQYF. The chain links TRBV5-1 to TRBJ2-3; 9 nucleotides agree with TRBD2. With 5 bases clipped from V and 4 bases from J, the junction kept 5 bases outside the gene matches. There are 14 residues in the CDR3. The germline V gene encodes CDR1 SGHRS and CDR2 YFSETQ.

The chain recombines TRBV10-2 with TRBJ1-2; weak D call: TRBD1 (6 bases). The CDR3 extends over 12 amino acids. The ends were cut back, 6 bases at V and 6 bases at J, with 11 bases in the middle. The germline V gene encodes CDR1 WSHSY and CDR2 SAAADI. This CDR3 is CASSGGQDGYTF. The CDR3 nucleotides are TGCGCCAGCAGCGGGGGGCAGGATGGCTACACCTTC.

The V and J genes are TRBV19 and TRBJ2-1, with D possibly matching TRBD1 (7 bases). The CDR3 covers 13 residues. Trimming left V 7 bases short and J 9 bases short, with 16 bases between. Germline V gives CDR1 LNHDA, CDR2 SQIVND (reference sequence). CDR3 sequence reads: CASISGQGGEQFF. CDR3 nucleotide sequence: TGTGCCAGTATAAGCGGGCAGGGGGGTGAGCAGTTCTTC.

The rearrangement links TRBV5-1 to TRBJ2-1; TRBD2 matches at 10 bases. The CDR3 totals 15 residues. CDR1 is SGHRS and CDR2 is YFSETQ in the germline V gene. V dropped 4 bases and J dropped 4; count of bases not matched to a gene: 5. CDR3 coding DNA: TGCGCCAGCAGCCAAGGACTAGCGGTTTACAATGAGCAGTTCTTC. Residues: CASSQGLAVYNEQFF.

CDR3 amino acids: CATRAGGNTGELFF. CDR3 DNA: TGTGCCACCAGGGCCGGGGGGAACACCGGGGAGCTGTTTTTT. V usage is TRBV24-1 and J usage is TRBJ2-2; D might be TRBD2 (6 bases). Germline V lookup: CDR1 KGHDR, CDR2 SFDVKD. Trimming pared 7 bases from V and 1 base from J, leaving 9 bases between. CDR3 length: 14 residues.

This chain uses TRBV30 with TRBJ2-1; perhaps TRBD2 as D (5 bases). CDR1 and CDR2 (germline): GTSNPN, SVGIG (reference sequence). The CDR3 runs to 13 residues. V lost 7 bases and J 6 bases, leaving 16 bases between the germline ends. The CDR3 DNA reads TGTGCCTCAAAGCGGACTGCTCCCAATGAGCAGTTCTTC. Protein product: CASKRTAPNEQFF. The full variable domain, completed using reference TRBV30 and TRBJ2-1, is SQTIHQWPATLVQPVGSPLSLECTVEGTSNPNLYWYRQAAGRGLQLLFYSVGIGQISSEVPQNLSASRPQDRQFILSSKKLLLSDSGFYLCASKRTAPNEQFFGPGTRLTVL.

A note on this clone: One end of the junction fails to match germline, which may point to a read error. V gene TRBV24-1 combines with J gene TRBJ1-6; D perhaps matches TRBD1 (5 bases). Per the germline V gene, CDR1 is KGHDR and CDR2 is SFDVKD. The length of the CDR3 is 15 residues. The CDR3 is CATGEWEGKESPLHF. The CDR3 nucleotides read TGTGCCACCGGTGAGTGGGAGGGGAAGGAATCACCCCTCCACTTT.

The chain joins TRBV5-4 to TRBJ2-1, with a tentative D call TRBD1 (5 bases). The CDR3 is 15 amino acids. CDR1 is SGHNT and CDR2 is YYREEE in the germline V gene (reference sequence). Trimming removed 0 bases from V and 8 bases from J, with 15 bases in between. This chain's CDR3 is CASSLGGGAQYEQFF. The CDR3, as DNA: TGTGCCAGCAGCTTGGGTGGTGGGGCCCAGTATGAGCAGTTCTTC.

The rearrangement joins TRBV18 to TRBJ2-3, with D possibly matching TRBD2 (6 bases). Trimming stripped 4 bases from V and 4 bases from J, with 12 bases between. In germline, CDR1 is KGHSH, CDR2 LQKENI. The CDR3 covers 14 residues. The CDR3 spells CASSQDYQADTQYF. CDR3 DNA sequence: TGTGCCAGCTCACAGGACTACCAAGCAGATACGCAGTATTTT.

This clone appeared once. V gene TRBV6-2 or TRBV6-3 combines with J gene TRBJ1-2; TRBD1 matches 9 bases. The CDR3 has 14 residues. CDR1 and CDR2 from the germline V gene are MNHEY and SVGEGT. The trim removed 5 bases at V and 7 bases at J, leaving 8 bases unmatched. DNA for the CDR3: TGTGCCAGCAGTGTACAGGGGGCGCTTCTTGGCTACACCTTC. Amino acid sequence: CASSVQGALLGYTF.

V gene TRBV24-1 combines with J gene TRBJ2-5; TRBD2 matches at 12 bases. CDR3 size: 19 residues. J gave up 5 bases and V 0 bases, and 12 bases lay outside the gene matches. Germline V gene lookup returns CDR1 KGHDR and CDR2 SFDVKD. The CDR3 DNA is TGTGCCACCAGTGATTTGGGGACTAGCGGGCGGAAACTTGGGGAGACCCAGTACTTC. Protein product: CATSDLGTSGRKLGETQYF.

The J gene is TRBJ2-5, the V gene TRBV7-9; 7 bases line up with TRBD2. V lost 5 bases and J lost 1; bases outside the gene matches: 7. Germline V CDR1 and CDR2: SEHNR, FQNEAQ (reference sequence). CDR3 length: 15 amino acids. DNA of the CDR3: TGTGCCAGCAGCCGCGGAGCTAGCGGCCAAGAGACCCAGTACTTC. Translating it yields CASSRGASGQETQYF.

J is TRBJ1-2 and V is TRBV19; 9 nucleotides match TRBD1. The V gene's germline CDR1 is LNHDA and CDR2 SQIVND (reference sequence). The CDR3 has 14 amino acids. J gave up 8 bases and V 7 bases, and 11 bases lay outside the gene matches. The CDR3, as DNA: TGTGCCAGTACCTTAACCGGGACAGGGAGCGGCTACACCTTC. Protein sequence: CASTLTGTGSGYTF.

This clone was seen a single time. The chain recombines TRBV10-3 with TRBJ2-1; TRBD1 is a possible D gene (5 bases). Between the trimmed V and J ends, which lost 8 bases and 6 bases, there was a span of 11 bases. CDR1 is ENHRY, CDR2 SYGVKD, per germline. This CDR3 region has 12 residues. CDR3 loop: CAIETAGNEQFF. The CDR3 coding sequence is TGTGCCATCGAGACAGCCGGCAATGAGCAGTTCTTC.

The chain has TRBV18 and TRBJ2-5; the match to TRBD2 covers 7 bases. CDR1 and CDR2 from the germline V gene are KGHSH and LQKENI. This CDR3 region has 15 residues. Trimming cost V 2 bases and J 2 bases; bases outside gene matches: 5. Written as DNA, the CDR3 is TGTGCCAGCTCACCAAGACCCGGGGGGCAAGAGACCCAGTACTTC. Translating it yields CASSPRPGGQETQYF.

The CDR3 DNA is TGTGCCATCAGTGAGGATGCAGGGGGGAACACTGAAGCTTTCTTT. Amino acid sequence: CAISEDAGGNTEAFF. This chain joins TRBV10-3 and TRBJ1-1; TRBD1 matches at 7 bases. The CDR3 length is 15 residues. Unmatched junction bases numbered 4, after V lost 2 bases and J lost 1 base. In germline, CDR1 is ENHRY, CDR2 SYGVKD.

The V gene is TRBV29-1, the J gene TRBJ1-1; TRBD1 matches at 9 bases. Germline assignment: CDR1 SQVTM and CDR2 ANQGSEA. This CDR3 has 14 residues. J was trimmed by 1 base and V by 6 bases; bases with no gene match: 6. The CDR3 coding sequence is TGCAGCGTGGGACAGGGCGTCCAGAACACTGAAGCTTTCTTT. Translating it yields CSVGQGVQNTEAFF.

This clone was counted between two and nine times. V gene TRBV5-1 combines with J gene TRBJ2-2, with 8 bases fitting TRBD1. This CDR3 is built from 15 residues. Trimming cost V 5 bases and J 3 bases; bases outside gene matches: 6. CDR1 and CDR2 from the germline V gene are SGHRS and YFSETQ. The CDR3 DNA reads TGCGCCAGCAGTCCTATGACAGGGGACACCGGGGAGCTGTTTTTT. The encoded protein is CASSPMTGDTGELFF.

The CDR3 spells CASNEGRFEQYV. For the CDR3, the DNA is TGTGCCAGCAACGAGGGCAGATTTGAGCAGTACGTC. V usage is TRBV6-5 and J usage is TRBJ2-7; the D gene is possibly TRBD2 (5 bases). V shed 7 bases and J shed 7 bases, with 14 bases lying between them. Germline values: CDR1 MNHEY, CDR2 SVGAGI. The CDR3 spans 12 residues.

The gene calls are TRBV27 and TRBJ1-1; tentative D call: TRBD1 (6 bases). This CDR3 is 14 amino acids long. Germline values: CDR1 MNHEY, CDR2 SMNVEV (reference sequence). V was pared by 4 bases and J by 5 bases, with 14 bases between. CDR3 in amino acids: CASSYQGLGTEAFF. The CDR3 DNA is TGTGCCAGCAGTTATCAGGGGCTGGGGACTGAAGCTTTCTTT.

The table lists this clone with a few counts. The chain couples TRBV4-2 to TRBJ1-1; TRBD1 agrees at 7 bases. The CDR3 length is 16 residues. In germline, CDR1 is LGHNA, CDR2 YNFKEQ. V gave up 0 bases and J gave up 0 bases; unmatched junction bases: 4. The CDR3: CASSQDGDSMNTEAFF. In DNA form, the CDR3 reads TGTGCCAGCAGCCAAGACGGGGACAGCATGAACACTGAAGCTTTCTTT.

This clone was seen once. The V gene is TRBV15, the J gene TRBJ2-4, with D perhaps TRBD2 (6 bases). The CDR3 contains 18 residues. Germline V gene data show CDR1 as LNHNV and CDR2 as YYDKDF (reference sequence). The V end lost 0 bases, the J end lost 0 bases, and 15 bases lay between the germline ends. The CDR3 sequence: CATSRDLDSEGAKNIQYF. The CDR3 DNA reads TGTGCCACCAGCAGAGATTTGGATTCGGAGGGAGCCAAAAACATTCAGTACTTC.

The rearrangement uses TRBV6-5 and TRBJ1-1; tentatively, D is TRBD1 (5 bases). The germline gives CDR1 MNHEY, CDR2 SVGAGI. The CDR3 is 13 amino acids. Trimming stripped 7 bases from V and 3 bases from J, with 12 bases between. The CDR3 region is CASTPDSHTEAFF. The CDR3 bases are TGTGCCAGCACCCCCGACAGCCACACTGAAGCTTTCTTT.

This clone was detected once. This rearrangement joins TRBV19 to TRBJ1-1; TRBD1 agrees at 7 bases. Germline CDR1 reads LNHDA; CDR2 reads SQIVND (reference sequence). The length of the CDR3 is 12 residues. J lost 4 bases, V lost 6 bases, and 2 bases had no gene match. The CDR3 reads CASRSGGTEAFF. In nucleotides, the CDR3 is TGTGCCAGTAGATCAGGGGGCACTGAAGCTTTCTTT.